This T cell receptor (beta chain) appears in the sequencing data of a study of CD8+ T cells in alopecia areata. The authors extracted RNA and reverse transcribed it into cDNA as the sequencing template. Libraries were prepared by immunoSEQ multiplex PCR; TCRdb keeps only in-frame clonotypes and omits some of them. The data contain around 190,000 clones, 60% of them singletons. To note about this clone: As yet, its antigen is unknown.

Whole-study findings and limits: Across lesional scalp, and particularly alopecia totalis/universalis, clonality surpassed that of normal scalp.

Noted treatment: oral pan-JAK inhibitor, 5-10 mg twice daily. Peripheral blood samples and lesional scalp punch biopsies were obtained from alopecia areata patients. Looked up from germline, CDR1 is MGHDK and CDR2 is SYGVNS. The CDR3 runs to 15 residues. J lost 8 bases, V lost 5 bases, and 9 bases had no gene match. This sample comprised CD4+ T cells sorted from blood, obtained at week 4, from a patient treated with tofacitinib. The chain links TRBV25-1 to TRBJ1-2; 12 nucleotides match TRBD1. The sequence came from a human donor with alopecia areata. Written as DNA, the CDR3 is TGTGCCAGCAGTAACTCCGGGACAGGGGGCCGGGGCTACACCTTC. Its protein product is CASSNSGTGGRGYTF.